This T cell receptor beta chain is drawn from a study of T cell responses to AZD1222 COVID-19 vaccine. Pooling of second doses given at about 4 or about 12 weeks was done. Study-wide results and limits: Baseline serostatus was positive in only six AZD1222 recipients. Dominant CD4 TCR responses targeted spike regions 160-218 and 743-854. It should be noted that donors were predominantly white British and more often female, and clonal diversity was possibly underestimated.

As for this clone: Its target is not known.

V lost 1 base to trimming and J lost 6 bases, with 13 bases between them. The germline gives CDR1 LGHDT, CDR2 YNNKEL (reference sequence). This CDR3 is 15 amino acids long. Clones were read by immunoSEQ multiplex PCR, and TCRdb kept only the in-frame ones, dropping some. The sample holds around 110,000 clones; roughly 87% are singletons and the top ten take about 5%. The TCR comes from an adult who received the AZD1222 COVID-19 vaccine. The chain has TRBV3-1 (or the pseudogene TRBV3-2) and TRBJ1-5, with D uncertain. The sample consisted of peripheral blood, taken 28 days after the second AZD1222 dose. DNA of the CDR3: TGTGCCAGCAGCCAAGGAAGGGCGTTGGGTCAGCCCCAGCATTTT. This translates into CASSQGRALGQPQHF.